The T cell receptor beta chain under discussion was sequenced for a study of blood T cell repertoires in COVID-19. Across 24 US areas, participants ranged in age from about 18 to 90 years. Profiling relied on immunoSEQ multiplex PCR, and the TCRdb table lists in-frame clones only, not all of them. This sample has about 430,000 clones, with 88% found just once. The germline V and J ends were trimmed by 2 bases and 1 base, with 17 bases remaining between them. CDR3 size: 17 residues. The germline CDR1 and CDR2 sequences are LGHDT and YNNKEL (reference sequence). Sequencing input: PBMCs or T cells enriched from blood (not recorded which). This sequence joins TRBV3-1 (or the pseudogene TRBV3-2) and TRBJ1-2, with TRBD1 as a possible D gene (6 bases). The TCR originated in a woman aged 25 to 39 with acute COVID-19. CDR3 loop: CASSQRGGSTINYGYTF. The CDR3 DNA follows: TGTGCCAGCAGCCAAAGGGGGGGAAGCACTATTAACTATGGCTACACCTTC.